The 29 T cell receptor beta chains below all came from one sample that was sequenced in a study of blood T cells in healthy people across ages. Alongside a J-beta primer mix, a sample-barcoded 5' primer served in a second PCR lasting roughly 7 to 11 cycles. TCRdb re-derived calls from the 5' RACE reads in MiXCR, one entry per CDR3 protein. The table shows over 1.5 million distinct CDR3 sequences, with 49% occurring only once. The sequencing sample was made of blood. The source of these receptors is a woman aged 40 to 50 in good health.

V and J are TRBV4-2 and TRBJ1-2; D gene ambiguous. Germline assignment: CDR1 LGHNA and CDR2 YNFKEQ. This CDR3 contains 21 residues. V was shortened by 0 bases and J by 0 bases, with 26 bases between the two germline ends. As DNA, the CDR3 is TGTGCCAGCAGCCAAGAAGAGACAATTGTGGTGATAGTCACCTCTAACTATGGCTACACCTTC. It translates to CASSQEETIVVIVTSNYGYTF.

The V gene is TRBV12-3 or TRBV12-4, the J gene TRBJ2-1; the D gene is possibly TRBD2 (6 bases). The length of the CDR3 is 12 residues. V lost 11 bases, J lost 6 bases, and 14 bases lay in between. CDR3 residues: CAGGFGANEQFF. The CDR3 region has the DNA TGTGCCGGGGGGTTCGGGGCCAATGAGCAGTTCTTC.

This chain uses TRBV6-5 with TRBJ1-6; no definite D call. The V and J ends lost 4 bases and 13 bases respectively, with 14 bases between them. The CDR3 runs 13 residues. The germline V gene has CDR1 MNHEY and CDR2 SVGAGI. The chain's CDR3 is CASSWVSSEPLHF. CDR3 coding DNA: TGTGCCAGCAGTTGGGTCAGCTCTGAGCCCCTCCACTTT.

This clonotype was recorded a few times. CDR3 coding DNA: TGTGCCAGCAATGCGGGAGGCGGTGGGGCAGAGAAAGGCGCTGGGGCCAACGTCCTGACTTTC. Its translation is CASNAGGGGAEKGAGANVLTF. The chain has TRBV12-3 or TRBV12-4 and TRBJ2-6; 8 nucleotides align to TRBD2. V gave up 7 bases and J gave up 2 bases; unmatched junction bases: 22. The CDR3 runs 21 residues.

In this sample, this clonotype turned up once. The chain links TRBV12-3 or TRBV12-4 to TRBJ2-1; 7 nucleotides align to TRBD1. After removal of 6 bases from V and 7 bases from J, the junction contained 12 bases not matched to a gene. The CDR3 consists of 15 residues. The CDR3 sequence: CASRTTGVYINEQFF. The CDR3 bases are TGTGCCAGCAGAACTACAGGGGTTTATATTAATGAGCAGTTCTTC.

This chain connects TRBV20-1 to TRBJ2-3; 9 bases fit TRBD2. There are 16 residues in the CDR3. With V trimmed by 3 bases and J by 2 bases, 9 bases remained unmatched. CDR1 DFQATT and CDR2 SNEGSKA come from the germline V gene (reference sequence). Written as DNA, the CDR3 is TGCAGTGCTAGTTCTGCGGGGGGGGTTATCACAGATACGCAGTATTTT. As protein: CSASSAGGVITDTQYF.

The V call is TRBV20-1, the J call TRBJ1-2; TRBD1 agrees at 7 bases. With 5 bases clipped from V and 1 base from J, the junction kept 4 bases outside the gene matches. CDR1 DFQATT and CDR2 SNEGSKA come from the germline V gene (reference sequence). The CDR3 runs 13 residues. CDR3 region: CSAGDRDNYGYTF. The CDR3 DNA follows: TGCAGTGCTGGGGACAGAGATAACTATGGCTACACCTTC.

This clonotype was detected a few times. V usage is TRBV6-6 and J usage is TRBJ2-5; no definite D call. V gave up 4 bases and J gave up 5 bases, with 17 bases separating them. This CDR3 has 15 residues. Germline assignment: CDR1 MNHNY and CDR2 SVGAGI (reference sequence). The CDR3 DNA reads TGTGCCAGCAGTTCCTACGAACAGCCTCAGGAGACCCAGTACTTC. Its protein product is CASSSYEQPQETQYF.

Details on this clonotype: A read error may produce the germline difference seen at one junction end. The chain employs TRBV7-2 and TRBJ2-5; TRBD1 might be the D (6 bases). This CDR3 has 14 residues. Germline V CDR1 and CDR2: SGHTA, FQGNSA. CDR3 amino acids: CASSFGGAPETQYF. Written as DNA, the CDR3 is TGCGCCAGCAGCTTTGGGGGCGCCCCAGAGACCCAGTACTTC.

This CDR3 is CASSFQGRRRDTQYF. CDR3 bases: TGTGCCAGCAGTTTCCAGGGGAGGAGGCGGGATACGCAGTATTTT. J is TRBJ2-3 and V is TRBV27; the D gene could be TRBD1 or TRBD2 (6 bases each). Trimming pared 3 bases from V and 6 bases from J, leaving 16 bases between. CDR1 is MNHEY and CDR2 is SMNVEV in the germline V gene (reference sequence). The CDR3 extends over 15 amino acids.

The chain is built from TRBV27 and TRBJ1-5, with 7 nucleotides matching TRBD1. The trim removed 6 bases at V and 3 bases at J, leaving 8 bases unmatched. Germline CDR1 and CDR2: MNHEY and SMNVEV (reference sequence). The CDR3 runs 15 residues. CDR3 nucleotide sequence: TGTGCCAGCAGCCTGACAGGGATAATCAATCAGCCCCAGCATTTT. The encoded protein is CASSLTGIINQPQHF.

The chain has TRBV20-1 and TRBJ2-5; 10 bases are a match to TRBD2. CDR1 and CDR2 (germline): DFQATT, SNEGSKA (reference sequence). V dropped 7 bases and J dropped 4; count of bases not matched to a gene: 6. This CDR3 is 13 amino acids long. The CDR3 loop is CSEAGGQRETQYF. In DNA, the CDR3 is TGCAGTGAAGCGGGGGGGCAGAGAGAGACCCAGTACTTC.

The sample holds one count of this clonotype. Germline and junction disagree at one end, which may indicate a read error. The chain links TRBV4-3 to TRBJ2-6; 7 positions agree with TRBD1. The CDR3 loop spans 19 amino acids. Germline loops: CDR1 LGHNA, CDR2 YSLEER. As DNA, the CDR3 is TGCGCCAGCAACCAAGATATGGGACAGCTACTATCTGGGGCCAACGTCCTGACTTTC. This gives the protein CASNQDMGQLLSGANVLTF.

The V call is TRBV7-9, the J call TRBJ2-2; no clear D. There are 13 residues in the CDR3. Germline V gene data show CDR1 as SEHNR and CDR2 as FQNEAQ (reference sequence). With 0 bases removed from V and 8 bases from J, the gap between germline ends came to 7 bases. The CDR3 DNA reads as TGTGCCAGCAGCTTAGCCAGACTTGGGGAGCTGTTTTTT. This sequence encodes CASSLARLGELFF.

This chain links TRBV7-8 with TRBJ2-4; D is ambiguous. CDR1 and CDR2 (germline): SGHVS, FQNEAQ. The CDR3 extends over 18 amino acids. Trimming left V 5 bases short and J 0 bases short, with 20 bases between. CDR3: CASSHQTPGFIAKNIQYF. The CDR3 nucleotides read TGTGCCAGCAGCCATCAGACCCCAGGATTTATAGCCAAAAACATTCAGTACTTC.

V usage is TRBV7-6 and J usage is TRBJ1-5; D call uncertain. V lost 1 base and J 6 bases, leaving 7 bases between the germline ends. The CDR3 extends over 13 amino acids. Germline CDR1 reads SGHVS; CDR2 reads FNYEAQ. In nucleotides, the CDR3 is TGTGCCAGCAGCTTAGAGCCGAGTCAGCCCCAGCATTTT. It encodes CASSLEPSQPQHF.

CDR3 sequence: CSARDPGRGVDYEQYF. The DNA of the CDR3 is TGCAGTGCTAGAGATCCGGGGCGGGGGGTGGATTACGAGCAGTACTTC. The chain carries TRBV20-1 and TRBJ2-4, with TRBD2 identical over 8 bases. The closer fit of TRBJ2-7 to the DNA end suggests the J call may be wrong. This CDR3 comprises 16 residues. Germline assignment: CDR1 DFQATT and CDR2 SNEGSKA (reference sequence).

This clonotype appeared many times. V is TRBV20-1 and J is TRBJ2-5, with 13 nucleotides matching TRBD2. The CDR3 spans 16 residues. The V and J ends lost 4 bases and 2 bases, in that order; junction bases with no gene match: 7. From germline, CDR1 is DFQATT and CDR2 SNEGSKA (reference sequence). The CDR3 DNA is TGCAGTGCTATCCGGACTAGCGGGGGACAACAAGAGACCCAGTACTTC. Its protein product is CSAIRTSGGQQETQYF.

The chain couples TRBV10-3 to TRBJ2-1, with TRBD2 as a possible D gene (7 bases). The CDR3 has 16 residues. The germline V gene has CDR1 ENHRY and CDR2 SYGVKD. V was trimmed by 2 bases and J by 5 bases, leaving 16 bases between them. Here the CDR3 reads CAISEPWGGQNNEQFF. The CDR3 DNA is TGTGCCATCAGTGAGCCCTGGGGGGGCCAAAACAATGAGCAGTTCTTC.

CDR3: CASSEGWGGNEQYF. The CDR3 DNA sequence: TGTGCCAGCAGCGAGGGCTGGGGGGGCAACGAGCAGTACTTC. This rearrangement joins TRBV9 to TRBJ2-7; perhaps TRBD2 as D (7 bases). The CDR3 extends over 14 amino acids. V lost 3 bases and J lost 5, with 15 bases in between. Germline assignment: CDR1 SGDLS and CDR2 YYNGEE. The entire variable domain, with the rest obtained from reference TRBV9 and TRBJ2-7, is as follows: DSGVTQTPKHLITATGQRVTLRCSPRSGDLSVYWYQQSLDQGLQFLIQYYNGEERAKGNILERFSAQQFPDLHSELNLSSLELGDSALYFCASSEGWGGNEQYFGPGTRLTVT.

The V gene is TRBV6-5, the J gene TRBJ2-2; 7 bases agree with TRBD1. Germline V gives CDR1 MNHEY, CDR2 SVGAGI. The junction had 6 bases not matched to a gene; V was cut back by 5 bases and J by 6 bases. The CDR3 has 14 residues. In nucleotides, the CDR3 is TGTGCCAGCAGTCCAACAGGGGTAGCCGGGGAGCTGTTTTTT. As protein: CASSPTGVAGELFF.

V is TRBV7-2 and J is TRBJ2-1; the match to TRBD1 covers 7 bases. In germline, CDR1 is SGHTA, CDR2 FQGNSA. With V trimmed by 4 bases and J by 4 bases, 22 bases remained unmatched. The CDR3 is 20 amino acids. CDR3 coding DNA: TGTGCCAGCAGCTCGAGAGATAAGGGACAGAGAACCGGGGTATACAATGAGCAGTTCTTC. Its protein is CASSSRDKGQRTGVYNEQFF.

As regards this clonotype: A much more abundant neighbour one base away suggests this may be a read error. The V and J genes are TRBV7-8 and TRBJ2-1; weak D call: TRBD1 (6 bases). The end of the DNA fits TRBJ2-7 better, so the J call may be wrong. Germline values: CDR1 SGHVS, CDR2 FQNEAQ. The CDR3 contains 16 residues. The DNA for the CDR3 is TGTGCCAGCAGCTCAGGGGTCTCGAGCTCCTACAATGAGCAGTACTTC. Translating it yields CASSSGVSSSYNEQYF.

The chain combines TRBV6-2 or TRBV6-3 with TRBJ2-3, with 8 positions matching TRBD1. Germline V gene sequence: CDR1 MNHEY, CDR2 SVGEGT. V lost 2 bases and J lost 4; bases outside the gene matches: 11. This CDR3 is built from 17 residues. CDR3 region: CASSYQRTGQGPDTQYF. Written as DNA, the CDR3 is TGTGCCAGCAGTTACCAAAGGACAGGGCAGGGTCCAGATACGCAGTATTTT.

The chain couples TRBV12-3 or TRBV12-4 to TRBJ2-3; 9 bases match TRBD2. This CDR3 spans 14 amino acids. Losses at the gene ends were 7 bases for V and 2 bases for J; bases not matched to a gene: 4. The CDR3 here is CASTAGGPTDTQYF. For the CDR3, the DNA is TGTGCCAGCACCGCGGGGGGGCCCACAGATACGCAGTATTTT.

The table lists this clonotype with a few counts. The rearrangement joins TRBV20-1 to TRBJ2-7, with 10 bases matching TRBD1. V dropped 0 bases and J dropped 1; count of bases not matched to a gene: 6. This CDR3 has 16 residues. Germline CDR1 DFQATT, CDR2 SNEGSKA (reference sequence). The CDR3 loop is CSARDRRTGGSYEQYF. The CDR3 DNA follows: TGCAGTGCTAGAGATCGTAGGACAGGGGGATCCTACGAGCAGTACTTC.

The rearrangement joins TRBV9 to TRBJ2-3; no definite D call. Trimming took 4 bases from V and 1 from J, leaving 13 bases between them. In germline, CDR1 is SGDLS, CDR2 YYNGEE. The CDR3 length is 15 residues. CDR3 in amino acids: CASSPDIFGTDTQYF. The CDR3 DNA reads as TGTGCCAGCAGCCCCGACATCTTCGGCACAGATACGCAGTATTTT.

The chain has TRBV12-3 or TRBV12-4 and TRBJ2-3; D may match TRBD1 or TRBD2 (5 bases each). The CDR3 covers 16 residues. V dropped 5 bases and J dropped 0 bases, with 15 bases sitting between them. CDR3 protein: CASSPTRDVSTDTQYF. The DNA of the CDR3 is TGTGCCAGCAGTCCCACCCGGGACGTGAGCACAGATACGCAGTATTTT.

The rearrangement links TRBV2 to TRBJ2-7, with 10 bases aligning to TRBD1. Germline CDR1 SNHLY, CDR2 FYNNEI. J gave up 10 bases and V 8 bases, and 11 bases lay outside the gene matches. CDR3 length: 13 amino acids. The CDR3 coding sequence is TGTGCCAGCTCCCAGGGGACAGGGGTCGCCCAGTACTTC. Its translation is CASSQGTGVAQYF.